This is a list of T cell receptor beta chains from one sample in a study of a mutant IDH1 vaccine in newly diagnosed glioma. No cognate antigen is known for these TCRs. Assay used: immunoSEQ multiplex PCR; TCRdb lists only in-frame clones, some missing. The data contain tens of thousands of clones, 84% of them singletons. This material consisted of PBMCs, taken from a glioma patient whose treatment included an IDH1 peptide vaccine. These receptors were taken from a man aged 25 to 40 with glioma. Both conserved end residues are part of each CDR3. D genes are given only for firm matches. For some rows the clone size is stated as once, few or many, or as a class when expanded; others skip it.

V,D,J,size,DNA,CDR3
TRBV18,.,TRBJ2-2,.,TGTGCCAGCTCACCACGGGGCCTAGCGACCGGGGAGCTGTTTTTT,CASSPRGLATGELFF
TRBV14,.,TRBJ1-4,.,TGTGCCAGCAGCCAAGAGGCAGTGCTTGGTGCAACTAATGAAAAACTGTTTTTT,CASSQEAVLGATNEKLFF
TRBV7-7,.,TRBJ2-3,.,TGTGCCAGCAGCCCGAAAGGGACGGAACCTTGGTATTTT,CASSPKGTEPWYF
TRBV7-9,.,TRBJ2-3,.,TGTGCCAGCAGCTTCCCTTTAAGGGACACAGATACGCAGTATTTT,CASSFPLRDTDTQYF
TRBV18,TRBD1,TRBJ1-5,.,TGTGCCAGCTCACCCAGACAGGGGGACAATCAGCCCCAGCATTTT,CASSPRQGDNQPQHF
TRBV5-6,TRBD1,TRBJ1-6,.,TGTGCCAGCAGCTTGTTGGGACAGGCGAATTCACCCCTCCACTTT,CASSLLGQANSPLHF
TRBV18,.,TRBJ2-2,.,TGTGCCAGCTCACCTGCTCGGGGTAACACCGGGGAGCTGTTTTTT,CASSPARGNTGELFF
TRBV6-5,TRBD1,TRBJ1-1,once,TGTGCCAGCAATCTACAGGGGGCCACTGAAGCTTTCTTT,CASNLQGATEAFF
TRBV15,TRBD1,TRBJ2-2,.,TGTGCCACCAGCAGAGTCGGGACAGGGGTCGGGGAGCTGTTTTTT,CATSRVGTGVGELFF
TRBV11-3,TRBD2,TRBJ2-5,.,TGTGCCAGCAGCCAAGGGACTAGCGGGGGGGGAAGTGAGACCCAGTACTTC,CASSQGTSGGGSETQYF
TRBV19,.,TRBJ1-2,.,TGTGCCACTGGTACAGCTTACCCCTTTGGCTACACCTTC,CATGTAYPFGYTF
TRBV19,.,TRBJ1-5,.,TGTGCCAGTACGAACCGAGGGTCGCCTGGGAGCAATCAGCCCCAGCATTTT,CASTNRGSPGSNQPQHF
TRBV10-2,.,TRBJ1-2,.,TGCGCCAGCAGTGATCCCCCATCGATCGTGGCTAACTATGGCTACACCTTC,CASSDPPSIVANYGYTF
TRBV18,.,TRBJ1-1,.,TGTGCCAGCTCACCCAGCACTGAAGCTTTCTTT,CASSPSTEAFF
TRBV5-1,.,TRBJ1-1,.,TGCGCCAGCAGCCCGTCCACAGGGTGGGACACTGAAGCTTTCTTT,CASSPSTGWDTEAFF
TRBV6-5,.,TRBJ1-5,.,TGTGCCAGCAGTTCGTCCGGGCGCAATCAGCCCCAGCATTTT,CASSSSGRNQPQHF
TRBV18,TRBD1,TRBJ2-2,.,TGTGCCAGCTCACCCTCCGGGACAGGGAGTACCGGGGAGCTGTTTTTT,CASSPSGTGSTGELFF
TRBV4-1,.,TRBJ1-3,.,TGCGCCAGCAGCCACCCTGGGGAGGGGGAGGCCCATTGGTCTGGAAACACCATATATTTT,CASSHPGEGEAHWSGNTIYF
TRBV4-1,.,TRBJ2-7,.,TGCGCCAGCAGCCAAGTGGGCTCCTACGAGCAGTACTTC,CASSQVGSYEQYF
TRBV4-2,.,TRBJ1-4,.,TGTGCCAGCAGCCACAGATCTAGCAGGGGTGATGAAAAACTGTTTTTT,CASSHRSSRGDEKLFF
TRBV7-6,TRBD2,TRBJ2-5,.,TGTGCCAGCAGCTTAGGGGGACTAGCGAAGGAGACCCAGTACTTC,CASSLGGLAKETQYF
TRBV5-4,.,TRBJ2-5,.,TGTGCCAGCAGCGACCGGGAGACCCAGTACTTC,CASSDRETQYF
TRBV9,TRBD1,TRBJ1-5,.,TGTGCCAGCAGCGTAGGACAGGGGGTTAATCAGCCCCAGCATTTT,CASSVGQGVNQPQHF
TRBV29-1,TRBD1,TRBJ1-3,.,TGCAGCGTCGTCCCGGGACAGGGGAGATTGGCTGGAAACACCATATATTTT,CSVVPGQGRLAGNTIYF
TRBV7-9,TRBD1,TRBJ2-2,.,TGTGCCAGCAGCCCGAACAGGGGCCCTGCCGGGGAGCTGTTTTTT,CASSPNRGPAGELFF